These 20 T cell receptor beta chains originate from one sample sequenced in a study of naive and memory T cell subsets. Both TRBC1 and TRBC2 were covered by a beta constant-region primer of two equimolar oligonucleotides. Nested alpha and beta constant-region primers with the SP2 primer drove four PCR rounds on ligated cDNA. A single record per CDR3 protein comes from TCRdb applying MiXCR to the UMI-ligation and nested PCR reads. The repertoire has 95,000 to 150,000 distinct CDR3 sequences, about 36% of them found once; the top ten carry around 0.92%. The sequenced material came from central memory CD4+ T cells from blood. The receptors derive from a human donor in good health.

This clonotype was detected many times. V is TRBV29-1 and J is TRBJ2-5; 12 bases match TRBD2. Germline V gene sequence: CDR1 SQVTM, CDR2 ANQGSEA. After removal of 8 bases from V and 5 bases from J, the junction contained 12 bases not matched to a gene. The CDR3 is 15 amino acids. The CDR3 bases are TGCAGCCCTTGGATACGACTAGCGGGAGCCGAGACCCAGTACTTC. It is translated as CSPWIRLAGAETQYF.

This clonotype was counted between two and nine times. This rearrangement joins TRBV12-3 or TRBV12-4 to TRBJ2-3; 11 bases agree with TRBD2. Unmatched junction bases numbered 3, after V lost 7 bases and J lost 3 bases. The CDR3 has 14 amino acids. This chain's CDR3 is CASTRTSGTDTQYF. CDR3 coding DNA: TGTGCCAGCACCCGGACTAGCGGGACAGATACGCAGTATTTT.

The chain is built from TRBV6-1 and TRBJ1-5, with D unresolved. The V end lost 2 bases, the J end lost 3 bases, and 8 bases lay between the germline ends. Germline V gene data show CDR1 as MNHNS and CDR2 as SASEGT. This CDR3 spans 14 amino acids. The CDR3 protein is CASSENNNNQPQHF. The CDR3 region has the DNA TGTGCCAGCAGTGAAAATAACAACAATCAGCCCCAGCATTTT.

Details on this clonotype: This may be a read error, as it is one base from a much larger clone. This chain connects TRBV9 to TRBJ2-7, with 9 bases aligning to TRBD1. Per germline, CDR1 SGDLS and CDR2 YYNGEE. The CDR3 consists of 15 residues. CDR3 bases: TGTGCCAGCAGTCTCGAGGGACAGGGCCCCTACAAGCAGTACTTC. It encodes CASSLEGQGPYKQYF.

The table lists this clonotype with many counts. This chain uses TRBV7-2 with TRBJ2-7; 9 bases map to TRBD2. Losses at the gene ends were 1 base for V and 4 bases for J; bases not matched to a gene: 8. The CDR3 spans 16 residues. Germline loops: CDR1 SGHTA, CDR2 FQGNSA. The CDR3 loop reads CASSLGSGGSRYEQYF. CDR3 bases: TGTGCCAGCAGCTTAGGTAGCGGGGGATCTCGGTACGAGCAGTACTTC. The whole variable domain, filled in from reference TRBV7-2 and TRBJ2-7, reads GAGVSQSPSNKVTEKGKDVELRCDPISGHTALYWYRQSLGQGLEFLIYFQGNSAPDKSGLPSDRFSAERTGGSVSTLTIQRTQQEDSAVYLCASSLGSGGSRYEQYFGPGTRLTVT.

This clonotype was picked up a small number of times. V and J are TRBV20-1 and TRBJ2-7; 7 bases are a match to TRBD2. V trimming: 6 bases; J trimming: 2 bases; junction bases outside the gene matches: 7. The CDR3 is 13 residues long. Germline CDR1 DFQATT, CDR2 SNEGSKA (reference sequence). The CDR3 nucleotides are TGCAGTGCCGGCCTGGGGGGGACCTACGAGCAGTACTTC. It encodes CSAGLGGTYEQYF.

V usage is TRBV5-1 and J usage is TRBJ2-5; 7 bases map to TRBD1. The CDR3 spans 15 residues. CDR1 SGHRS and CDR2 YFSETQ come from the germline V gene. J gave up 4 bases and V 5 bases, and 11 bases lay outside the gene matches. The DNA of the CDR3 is TGCGCCAGCAGTCGACAGGGTGGTTTCGGAGAGACCCAGTACTTC. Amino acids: CASSRQGGFGETQYF.

The CDR3 DNA reads TGTGCCAGCTCACCAAACCAGGGAGGCGACGAGCAGTACTTC. Its protein product is CASSPNQGGDEQYF. This chain connects TRBV18 to TRBJ2-7; D possibly corresponds to TRBD2 (6 bases). V gave up 2 bases and J gave up 5 bases, with 13 bases separating them. Per germline, CDR1 KGHSH and CDR2 LQKENI. The length of the CDR3 is 14 residues.

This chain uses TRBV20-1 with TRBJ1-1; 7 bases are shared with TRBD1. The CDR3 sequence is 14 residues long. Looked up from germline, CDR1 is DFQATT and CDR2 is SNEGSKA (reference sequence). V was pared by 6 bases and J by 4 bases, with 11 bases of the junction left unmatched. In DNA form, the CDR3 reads TGCAGTGCCCCGCCAGGGGGTTTGAGCACTGAAGCTTTCTTT. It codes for CSAPPGGLSTEAFF.

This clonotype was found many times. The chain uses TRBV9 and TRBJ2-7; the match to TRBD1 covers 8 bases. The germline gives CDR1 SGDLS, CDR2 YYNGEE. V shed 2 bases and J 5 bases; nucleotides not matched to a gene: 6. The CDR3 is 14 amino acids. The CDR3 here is CASSVADRGHEQYF. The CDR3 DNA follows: TGTGCCAGCAGCGTCGCCGACAGGGGCCACGAGCAGTACTTC.

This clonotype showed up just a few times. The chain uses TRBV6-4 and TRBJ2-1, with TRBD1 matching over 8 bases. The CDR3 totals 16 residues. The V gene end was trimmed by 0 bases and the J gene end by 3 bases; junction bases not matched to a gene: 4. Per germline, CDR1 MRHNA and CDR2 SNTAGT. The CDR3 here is CASSDSRTGLYNEQFF. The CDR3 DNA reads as TGTGCCAGCAGTGACTCCAGGACAGGGCTCTACAATGAGCAGTTCTTC.

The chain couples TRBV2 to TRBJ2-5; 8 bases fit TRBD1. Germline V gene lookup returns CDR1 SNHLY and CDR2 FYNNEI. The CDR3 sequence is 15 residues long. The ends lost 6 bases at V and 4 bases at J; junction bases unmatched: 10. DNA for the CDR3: TGTGCCAGCAGCAGAGACAGGGGTAGCGGAGAGACCCAGTACTTC. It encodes CASSRDRGSGETQYF.

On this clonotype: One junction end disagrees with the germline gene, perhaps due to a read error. CDR3 in DNA: TGTGCTAGCAGCCGGGGACAGGGCACTGAAGCTTTCTTT. Residues: CASSRGQGTEAFF. The V and J genes are TRBV7-7 and TRBJ1-1; 9 nucleotides match TRBD1. Germline loops: CDR1 SSHAT, CDR2 FNYEAQ (reference sequence). This CDR3 spans 13 amino acids.

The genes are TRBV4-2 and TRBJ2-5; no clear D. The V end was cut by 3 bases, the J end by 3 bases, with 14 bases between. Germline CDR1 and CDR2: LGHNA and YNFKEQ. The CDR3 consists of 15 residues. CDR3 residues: CASSHHSLEKETQYF. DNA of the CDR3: TGTGCCAGCAGCCACCACTCGTTAGAGAAAGAGACCCAGTACTTC.

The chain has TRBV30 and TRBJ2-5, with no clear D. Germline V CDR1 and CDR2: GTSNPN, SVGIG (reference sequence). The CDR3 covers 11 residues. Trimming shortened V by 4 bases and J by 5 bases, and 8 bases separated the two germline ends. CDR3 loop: CAWIGEETQYF. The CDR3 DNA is TGTGCCTGGATTGGAGAGGAGACCCAGTACTTC.

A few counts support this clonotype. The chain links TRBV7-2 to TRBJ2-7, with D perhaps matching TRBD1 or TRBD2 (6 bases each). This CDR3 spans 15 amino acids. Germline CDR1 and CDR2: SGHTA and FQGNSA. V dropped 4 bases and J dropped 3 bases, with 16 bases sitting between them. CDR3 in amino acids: CASSSATGGVYEQYF. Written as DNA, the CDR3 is TGTGCCAGCAGCTCCGCGACAGGCGGGGTCTACGAGCAGTACTTC.

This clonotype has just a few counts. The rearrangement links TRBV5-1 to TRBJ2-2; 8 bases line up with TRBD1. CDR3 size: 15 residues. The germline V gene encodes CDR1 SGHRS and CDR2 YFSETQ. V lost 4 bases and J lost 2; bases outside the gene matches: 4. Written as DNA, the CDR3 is TGCGCCAGCAGCAACGACAGGGGTAACACCGGGGAGCTGTTTTTT. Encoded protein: CASSNDRGNTGELFF. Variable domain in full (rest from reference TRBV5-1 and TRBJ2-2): KAGVTQTPRYLIKTRGQQVTLSCSPISGHRSVSWYQQTPGQGLQFLFEYFSETQRNKGNFPGRFSGRQFSNSRSEMNVSTLELGDSALYLCASSNDRGNTGELFFGEGSRLTVL.

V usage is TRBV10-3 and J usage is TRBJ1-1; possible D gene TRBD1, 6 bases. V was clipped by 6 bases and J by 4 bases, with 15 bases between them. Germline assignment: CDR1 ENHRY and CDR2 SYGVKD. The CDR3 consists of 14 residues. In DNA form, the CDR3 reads TGTGCCATCAGCGGGGGCAGTATTGGCACTGAAGCTTTCTTT. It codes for CAISGGSIGTEAFF.

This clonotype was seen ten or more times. As DNA, the CDR3 is TGTGCCAGTAGGGGAGGGGCGCGAAGCAATCAGCCCCAGCATTTT. This sequence encodes CASRGGARSNQPQHF. The chain joins TRBV19 to TRBJ1-5, with TRBD1 as a possible D gene (5 bases). Germline V gives CDR1 LNHDA, CDR2 SQIVND (reference sequence). V lost 6 bases to trimming and J lost 1 base, with 13 bases between them. The CDR3 spans 15 residues. The whole variable domain, filled in from reference TRBV19 and TRBJ1-5, reads DGGITQSPKYLFRKEGQNVTLSCEQNLNHDAMYWYRQDPGQGLRLIYYSQIVNDFQKGDIAEGYSVSREKKESFPLTVTSAQKNPTAFYLCASRGGARSNQPQHFGDGTRLSIL.

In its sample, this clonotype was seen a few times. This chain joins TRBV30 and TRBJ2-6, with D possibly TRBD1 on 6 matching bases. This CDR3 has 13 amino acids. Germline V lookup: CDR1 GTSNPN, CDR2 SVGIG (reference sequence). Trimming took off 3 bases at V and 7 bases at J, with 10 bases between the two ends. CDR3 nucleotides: TGTGCCTGGAGCATACAGGGAGCCAACGTCCTGACTTTC. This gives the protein CAWSIQGANVLTF. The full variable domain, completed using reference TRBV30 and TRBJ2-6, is SQTIHQWPATLVQPVGSPLSLECTVEGTSNPNLYWYRQAAGRGLQLLFYSVGIGQISSEVPQNLSASRPQDRQFILSSKKLLLSDSGFYLCAWSIQGANVLTFGAGSRLTVL.